These 14 T cell receptor beta chains were sequenced from one sample in a study of T cell changes during pregnancy in multiple sclerosis. This table comes from immunoSEQ multiplex PCR, and its TCRdb copy is limited to in-frame clones, with some not included. The repertoire holds 65,000 to 80,000 clones, with around 93% as singletons. The sample consisted of peripheral blood, taken in the second trimester of pregnancy. The receptors originated from a female donor with multiple sclerosis, enrolled in a pregnancy study.

The chain employs TRBV9 and TRBJ2-7; D ambiguous. The CDR3 runs 14 residues. Looked up from germline, CDR1 is SGDLS and CDR2 is YYNGEE. V lost 2 bases, J lost 2 bases, and 11 bases lay in between. CDR3 amino acids: CASSVLDQTYEQYF. CDR3 bases: TGTGCCAGCAGCGTCCTAGACCAGACCTACGAGCAGTACTTC.

The genes are TRBV19 and TRBJ1-6; TRBD1 agrees at 8 bases. The length of the CDR3 is 14 residues. Germline CDR1 LNHDA, CDR2 SQIVND (reference sequence). V was pared by 3 bases and J by 7 bases, with 2 bases of the junction left unmatched. CDR3 sequence: CASSIGQGNSPLHF. CDR3 bases: TGTGCCAGTAGTATTGGACAGGGAAATTCACCCCTCCACTTT.

The gene calls are TRBV14 and TRBJ2-5, with 7 bases that match TRBD1. The V gene end was trimmed by 4 bases and the J gene end by 2 bases; junction bases not matched to a gene: 7. The germline gives CDR1 SGHDN, CDR2 FVKESK. CDR3 length: 15 residues. As DNA, the CDR3 is TGTGCCAGCAGCCTACCGGGACAGTCACAAGAGACCCAGTACTTC. Its protein product is CASSLPGQSQETQYF.

V gene TRBV29-1 combines with J gene TRBJ1-2, with TRBD1 matching 8 bases. V dropped 7 bases and J dropped 0; count of bases not matched to a gene: 10. The CDR3 has 15 residues. Germline V gives CDR1 SQVTM, CDR2 ANQGSEA. The CDR3 sequence is CSAQGQGATNYGYTF. As DNA, the CDR3 is TGCAGCGCCCAAGGGCAGGGGGCCACTAACTATGGCTACACCTTC.

The V and J genes are TRBV9 and TRBJ2-7; TRBD1 matches 9 bases. Germline V gives CDR1 SGDLS, CDR2 YYNGEE. After removal of 3 bases from V and 5 bases from J, the junction contained 3 bases not matched to a gene. The CDR3 length is 13 residues. CDR3 bases: TGTGCCAGCAGCGCACAGGGGGCGGACGAGCAGTACTTC. Residues: CASSAQGADEQYF.

J is TRBJ2-5 and V is TRBV2; 11 bases match TRBD2. The V gene's germline CDR1 is SNHLY and CDR2 FYNNEI. There are 16 residues in the CDR3. After removal of 6 bases from V and 3 bases from J, the junction contained 9 bases not matched to a gene. This CDR3 is CASRATSGAIKETQYF. The CDR3 bases are TGTGCCAGCAGGGCGACTAGCGGGGCTATTAAAGAGACCCAGTACTTC.

The rearrangement joins TRBV7-2 to TRBJ1-1; TRBD1 matches at 8 bases. The CDR3 runs 13 residues. CDR1 SGHTA and CDR2 FQGNSA come from the germline V gene. The ends lost 2 bases at V and 4 bases at J; junction bases unmatched: 0. In nucleotides, the CDR3 is TGTGCCAGCAGCTTAACAGGGGGCACTGAAGCTTTCTTT. Protein: CASSLTGGTEAFF. The full variable domain, completed using reference TRBV7-2 and TRBJ1-1, is GAGVSQSPSNKVTEKGKDVELRCDPISGHTALYWYRQSLGQGLEFLIYFQGNSAPDKSGLPSDRFSAERTGGSVSTLTIQRTQQEDSAVYLCASSLTGGTEAFFGQGTRLTVV.

The V and J genes are TRBV27 and TRBJ2-3, with 8 bases matching TRBD1. The V gene's germline CDR1 is MNHEY and CDR2 SMNVEV (reference sequence). J was trimmed by 1 base and V by 7 bases; bases with no gene match: 4. The CDR3 totals 14 residues. CDR3 region: CASTWTGRTDTQYF. Here the CDR3 DNA reads TGTGCCAGCACCTGGACAGGGCGCACAGATACGCAGTATTTT.

The chain has TRBV10-3 and TRBJ2-4, with 14 nucleotides matching TRBD2. This CDR3 contains 17 residues. With V trimmed by 6 bases and J by 4 bases, 8 bases remained unmatched. Germline CDR1 and CDR2: ENHRY and SYGVKD. The CDR3 nucleotides are TGTGCCATCAGCCAGGGACTAGCGGGGGCCTCGAAAAACATTCAGTACTTC. It codes for CAISQGLAGASKNIQYF.

The chain has TRBV5-1 and TRBJ1-1; D ambiguous. In germline, CDR1 is SGHRS, CDR2 YFSETQ. With 4 bases removed from V and 2 bases from J, the gap between germline ends came to 9 bases. This CDR3 spans 13 amino acids. The CDR3 DNA sequence: TGCGCCAGCAGCCTACTGATTAACACTGAAGCTTTCTTT. Protein sequence: CASSLLINTEAFF.

As DNA, the CDR3 is TGTGCCAGCAGCCCCAGCGGGACCCGAAACGGTTCACCCCTCCACTTT. This sequence encodes CASSPSGTRNGSPLHF. This chain joins TRBV7-9 and TRBJ1-6, with a tentative D call TRBD1 (5 bases). Trimming pared 5 bases from V and 9 bases from J, leaving 20 bases between. The CDR3 runs 16 residues. In germline, CDR1 is SEHNR, CDR2 FQNEAQ (reference sequence).

V and J are TRBV5-1 and TRBJ2-1, with TRBD2 identical over 8 bases. Looked up from germline, CDR1 is SGHRS and CDR2 is YFSETQ. CDR3 size: 12 residues. J was trimmed by 10 bases and V by 4 bases; bases with no gene match: 4. The CDR3 coding sequence is TGCGCCAGCAGCATAGCGGGGAACGAGCAGTTCTTC. This encodes CASSIAGNEQFF.

Concerning this clone itself: This same CDR3 is encoded by further DNA sequences in the sample. The chain couples TRBV5-1 to TRBJ1-5, with D possibly TRBD1 on 5 matching bases. V lost 0 bases, J lost 4 bases, and 8 bases lay in between. Germline V gene data show CDR1 as SGHRS and CDR2 as YFSETQ. The CDR3 loop spans 14 amino acids. The CDR3 protein is CASSLDGGNQPQHF. CDR3 DNA sequence: TGCGCCAGCAGCTTGGACGGGGGGAATCAGCCCCAGCATTTT. Drawing the rest from reference TRBV5-1 and TRBJ1-5, the complete variable domain is KAGVTQTPRYLIKTRGQQVTLSCSPISGHRSVSWYQQTPGQGLQFLFEYFSETQRNKGNFPGRFSGRQFSNSRSEMNVSTLELGDSALYLCASSLDGGNQPQHFGDGTRLSIL.

V usage is TRBV4-1 and J usage is TRBJ2-3; a possible D gene is TRBD2 (6 bases). Trimming took off 1 base at V and 2 bases at J, with 16 bases between the two ends. The CDR3 totals 17 residues. Germline loops: CDR1 MGHRA, CDR2 YSYEKL. CDR3 region: CASSQGGAGRNTDTQYF. The CDR3 coding sequence is TGCGCCAGCAGCCAAGGAGGGGCGGGACGAAACACAGATACGCAGTATTTT.